These 10 T cell receptor beta chains originate from one sample sequenced in a study of T cells of healthy individuals. TCRdb reprocessed the 5' RACE reads with MiXCR, giving one entry per CDR3 protein. Among about 96,000 distinct CDR3 sequences, 15% to 20% were seen once, and the ten largest hold about 6.2%. Receptors originate from a human donor in good health.

This clonotype was counted a few times. J is TRBJ1-1 and V is TRBV7-9; the D is unclear. Germline V gene data show CDR1 as SEHNR and CDR2 as FQNEAQ (reference sequence). The V and J ends lost 2 bases and 4 bases respectively, with 8 bases between them. This CDR3 is built from 13 residues. CDR3 sequence: CASSLMLGTEAFF. CDR3 nucleotide sequence: TGTGCCAGCAGCTTAATGCTCGGCACTGAAGCTTTCTTT.

This clonotype has at least ten counts. The rearrangement links TRBV6-2 or TRBV6-3 to TRBJ2-3; 10 bases agree with TRBD2. Losses at the gene ends were 3 bases for V and 2 bases for J; bases not matched to a gene: 8. In germline, CDR1 is MNHEY, CDR2 SVGEGT. The CDR3 covers 17 residues. The CDR3 loop reads CASSYLASGSITDTQYF. CDR3 in DNA: TGTGCCAGCAGTTATTTGGCTAGCGGGAGTATCACAGATACGCAGTATTTT.

V usage is TRBV20-1 and J usage is TRBJ1-5; TRBD1 matches 7 bases. CDR1 is DFQATT and CDR2 is SNEGSKA in the germline V gene (reference sequence). The CDR3 has 13 residues. CDR3 sequence reads: CSQGGDSNQPQHF. The CDR3 DNA is TGCAGCCAGGGGGGAGATAGCAATCAGCCCCAGCATTTT.

In its sample, this clonotype was seen a few times. This chain connects TRBV5-5 to TRBJ2-1; 7 bases are a match to TRBD2. Looked up from germline, CDR1 is SGHKS and CDR2 is YYEKEE (reference sequence). With V trimmed by 2 bases and J by 2 bases, 4 bases remained unmatched. The CDR3 runs 15 residues. CDR3 DNA: TGTGCCAGCAGCTTCGGACTAGTAACCTACAATGAGCAGTTCTTC. The encoded protein is CASSFGLVTYNEQFF. Drawing the rest from reference TRBV5-5 and TRBJ2-1, the complete variable domain is DAGVTQSPTHLIKTRGQQVTLRCSPISGHKSVSWYQQVLGQGPQFIFQYYEKEERGRGNFPDRFSARQFPNYSSELNVNALLLGDSALYLCASSFGLVTYNEQFFGPGTRLTVL.

The sample holds a few counts of this clonotype. The chain links TRBV11-1 to TRBJ2-2, with 9 nucleotides matching TRBD1. This CDR3 has 15 residues. Per the germline V gene, CDR1 is SGHAT and CDR2 is FQDESV (reference sequence). The junction had 3 bases not matched to a gene; V was cut back by 6 bases and J by 1 base. The CDR3 protein is CASRLGQGNTGELFF. DNA of the CDR3: TGTGCCAGCAGGTTGGGACAGGGGAACACCGGGGAGCTGTTTTTT.

This clonotype came up a few times. The chain combines TRBV29-1 with TRBJ1-1; D is undetermined. Trimming left V 6 bases short and J 4 bases short, with 6 bases between. Germline V gene data show CDR1 as SQVTM and CDR2 as ANQGSEA. The CDR3 extends over 10 amino acids. CDR3 DNA sequence: TGCAGCGTGGAGGGCACTGAAGCTTTCTTT. It codes for CSVEGTEAFF. The whole variable domain, filled in from reference TRBV29-1 and TRBJ1-1, reads SAVISQKPSRDICQRGTSLTIQCQVDSQVTMMFWYRQQPGQSLTLIATANQGSEATYESGFVIDKFPISRPNLTFSTLTVSNMSPEDSSIYLCSVEGTEAFFGQGTRLTVV.

V is TRBV12-3 or TRBV12-4 and J is TRBJ1-6; the D is unclear. Trimming took off 2 bases at V and 5 bases at J, with 10 bases between the two ends. The CDR3 covers 15 residues. The CDR3 reads CASSLSSQHNSPLHF. The CDR3, as DNA: TGTGCCAGCAGTTTATCGAGCCAACATAATTCACCCCTCCACTTT.

In this sample, this clonotype turned up a few times. V usage is TRBV7-2 and J usage is TRBJ2-7; 14 bases agree with TRBD2. With V trimmed by 5 bases and J by 13 bases, 19 bases remained unmatched. In germline, CDR1 is SGHTA, CDR2 FQGNSA. The CDR3 is 17 amino acids. The CDR3 region is CASSAGTRGTSGSSRYF. The CDR3 DNA reads as TGTGCCAGCAGCGCCGGGACTCGTGGGACTAGCGGGAGTTCGAGATACTTC. The whole variable domain, remainder taken from reference TRBV7-2 and TRBJ2-7, is GAGVSQSPSNKVTEKGKDVELRCDPISGHTALYWYRQSLGQGLEFLIYFQGNSAPDKSGLPSDRFSAERTGGSVSTLTIQRTQQEDSAVYLCASSAGTRGTSGSSRYFGPGTRLTVT.

This clonotype was observed at least ten times. Mismatch with germline at one junction end may stem from a read error. The chain couples TRBV11-2 to TRBJ2-3; 9 bases fit TRBD2. This CDR3 spans 15 amino acids. CDR1 SGHAT and CDR2 FQNNGV come from the germline V gene. Here the CDR3 DNA reads TGTGCCAGCAGCTCGCGGGGGGGAGTTCGATACGCACCCCATTTT. As protein: CASSSRGGVRYAPHF. The entire variable domain, with the rest obtained from reference TRBV11-2 and TRBJ2-3, is as follows: EAGVAQSPRYKIIEKRQSVAFWCNPISGHATLYWYQQILGQGPKLLIQFQNNGVVDDSQLPKDRFSAERLKGVDSTLKIQPAKLEDSAVYLCASSSRGGVRYAPHFGPGTRLTVL.

This clonotype was picked up a small number of times. This chain connects TRBV10-3 to TRBJ2-2, with 9 bases aligning to TRBD1. Germline V gene sequence: CDR1 ENHRY, CDR2 SYGVKD. The CDR3 extends over 17 amino acids. After removal of 0 bases from V and 4 bases from J, the junction contained 6 bases not matched to a gene. The CDR3 reads CAISESPTGGITGELFF. CDR3 nucleotide sequence: TGTGCCATCAGTGAGTCCCCGACAGGGGGTATCACCGGGGAGCTGTTTTTT.